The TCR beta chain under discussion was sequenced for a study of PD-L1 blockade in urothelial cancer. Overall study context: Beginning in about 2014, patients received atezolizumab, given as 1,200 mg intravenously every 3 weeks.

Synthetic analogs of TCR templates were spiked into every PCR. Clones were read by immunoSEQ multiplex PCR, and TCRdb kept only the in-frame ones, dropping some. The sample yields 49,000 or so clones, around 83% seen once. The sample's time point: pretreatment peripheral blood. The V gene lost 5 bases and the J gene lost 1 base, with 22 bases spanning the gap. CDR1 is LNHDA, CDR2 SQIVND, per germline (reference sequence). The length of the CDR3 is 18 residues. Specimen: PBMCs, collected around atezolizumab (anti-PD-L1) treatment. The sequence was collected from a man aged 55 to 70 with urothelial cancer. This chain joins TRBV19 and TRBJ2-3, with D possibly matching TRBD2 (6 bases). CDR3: CASSLSTAAGTRTDTQYF. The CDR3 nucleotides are TGTGCCAGTAGTTTGTCGACAGCCGCGGGAACCCGCACAGATACGCAGTATTTT.